The clone carrying this TCR beta chain was counted only a few times. TCRdb re-analysed the RT-PCR reads in MiXCR, keeping a single row per CDR3 protein. The data contain about 680,000 distinct CDR3 sequences, approximately 15% of them singletons. V lost 6 bases, J lost 2 bases, and 12 bases lay in between. Germline CDR1 is DFQATT and CDR2 is SNEGSKA (reference sequence). The CDR3 extends over 13 amino acids. This TCR was recovered from a female donor in good health, serving as a healthy control. Source material: memory CD4+ T cells from blood. The chain is built from TRBV20-1 and TRBJ2-3; D is unclear. CDR3 bases: TGCAGTGCCCCGGGTGGTGACACAGATACGCAGTATTTT. This gives the protein CSAPGGDTDTQYF.